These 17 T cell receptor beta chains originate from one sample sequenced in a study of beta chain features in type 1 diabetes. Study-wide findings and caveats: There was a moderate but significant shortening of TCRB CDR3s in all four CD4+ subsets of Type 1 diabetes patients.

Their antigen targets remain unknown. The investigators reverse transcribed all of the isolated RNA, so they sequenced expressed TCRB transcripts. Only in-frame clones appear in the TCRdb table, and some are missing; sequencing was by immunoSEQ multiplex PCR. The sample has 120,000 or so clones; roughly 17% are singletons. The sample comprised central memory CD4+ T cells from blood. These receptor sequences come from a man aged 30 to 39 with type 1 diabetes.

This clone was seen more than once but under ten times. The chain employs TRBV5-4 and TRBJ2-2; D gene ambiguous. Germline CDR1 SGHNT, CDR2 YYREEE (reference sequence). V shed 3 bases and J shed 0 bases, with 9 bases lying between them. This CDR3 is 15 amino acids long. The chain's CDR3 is CASSSTASNTGELFF. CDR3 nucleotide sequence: TGTGCCAGCAGCTCGACTGCGTCGAACACCGGGGAGCTGTTTTTT.

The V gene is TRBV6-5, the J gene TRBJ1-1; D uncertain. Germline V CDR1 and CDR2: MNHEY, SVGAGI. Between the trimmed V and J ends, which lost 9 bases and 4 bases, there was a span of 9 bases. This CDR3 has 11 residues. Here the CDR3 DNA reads TGTGCCAGTTACAGCGGCACTGAAGCTTTCTTT. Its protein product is CASYSGTEAFF.

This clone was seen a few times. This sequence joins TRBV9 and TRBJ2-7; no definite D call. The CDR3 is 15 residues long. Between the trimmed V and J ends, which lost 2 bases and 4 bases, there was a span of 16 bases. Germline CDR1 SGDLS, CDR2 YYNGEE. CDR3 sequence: CASSVGPYVDYEQYF. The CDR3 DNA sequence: TGTGCCAGCAGCGTCGGGCCGTATGTTGATTACGAGCAGTACTTC. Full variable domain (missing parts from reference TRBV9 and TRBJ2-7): DSGVTQTPKHLITATGQRVTLRCSPRSGDLSVYWYQQSLDQGLQFLIQYYNGEERAKGNILERFSAQQFPDLHSELNLSSLELGDSALYFCASSVGPYVDYEQYFGPGTRLTVT.

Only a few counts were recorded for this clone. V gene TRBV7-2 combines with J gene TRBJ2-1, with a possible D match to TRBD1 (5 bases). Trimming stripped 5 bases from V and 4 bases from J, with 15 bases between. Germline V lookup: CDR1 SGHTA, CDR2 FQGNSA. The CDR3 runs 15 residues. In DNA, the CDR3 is TGTGCCAGCAGCGCAGACAGCACCCCTTACAATGAGCAGTTCTTC. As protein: CASSADSTPYNEQFF.

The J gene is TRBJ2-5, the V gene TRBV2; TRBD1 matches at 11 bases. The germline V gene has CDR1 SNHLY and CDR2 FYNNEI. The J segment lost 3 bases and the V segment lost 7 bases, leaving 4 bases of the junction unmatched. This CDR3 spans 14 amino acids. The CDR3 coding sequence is TGTGCCAGCATCCGGGACAGGGGGGAAGAGACCCAGTACTTC. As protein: CASIRDRGEETQYF.

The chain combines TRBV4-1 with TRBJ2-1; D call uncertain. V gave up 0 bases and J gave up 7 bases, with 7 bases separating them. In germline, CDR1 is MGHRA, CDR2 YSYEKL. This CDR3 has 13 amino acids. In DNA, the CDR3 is TGCGCCAGCAGCCAAGATGCAGAAAATGAGCAGTTCTTC. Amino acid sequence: CASSQDAENEQFF.

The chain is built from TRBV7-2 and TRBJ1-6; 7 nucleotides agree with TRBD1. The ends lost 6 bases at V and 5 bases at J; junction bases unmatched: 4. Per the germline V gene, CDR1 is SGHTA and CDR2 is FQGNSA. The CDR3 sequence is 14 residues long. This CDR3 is CASRKQGNNSPLHF. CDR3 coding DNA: TGTGCCAGCAGGAAACAGGGGAATAATTCACCCCTCCACTTT.

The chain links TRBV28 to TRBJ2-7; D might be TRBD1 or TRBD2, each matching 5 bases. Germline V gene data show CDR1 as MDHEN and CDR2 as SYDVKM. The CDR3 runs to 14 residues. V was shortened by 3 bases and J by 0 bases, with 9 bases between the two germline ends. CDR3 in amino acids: CASSLGVPSYEQYF. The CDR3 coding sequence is TGTGCCAGCAGTTTGGGGGTCCCCTCCTACGAGCAGTACTTC.

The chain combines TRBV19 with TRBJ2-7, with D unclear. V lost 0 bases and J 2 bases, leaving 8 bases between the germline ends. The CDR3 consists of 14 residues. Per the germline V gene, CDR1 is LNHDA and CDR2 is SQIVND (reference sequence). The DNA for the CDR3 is TGTGCCAGTAGTATAGAGCCGGGTACCTACGAGCAGTACTTC. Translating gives CASSIEPGTYEQYF.

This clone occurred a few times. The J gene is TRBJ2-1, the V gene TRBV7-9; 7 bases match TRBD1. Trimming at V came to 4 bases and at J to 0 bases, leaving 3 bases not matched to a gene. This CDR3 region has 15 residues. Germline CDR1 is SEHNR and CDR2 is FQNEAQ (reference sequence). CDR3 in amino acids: CASSSRQGSYNEQFF. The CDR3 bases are TGTGCCAGCAGCTCCCGACAGGGCTCCTACAATGAGCAGTTCTTC.

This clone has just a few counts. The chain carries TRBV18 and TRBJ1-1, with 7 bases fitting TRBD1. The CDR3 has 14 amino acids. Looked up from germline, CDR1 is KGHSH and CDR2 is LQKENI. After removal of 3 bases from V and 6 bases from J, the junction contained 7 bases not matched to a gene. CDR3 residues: CASSPSDREAEAFF. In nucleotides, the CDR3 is TGTGCCAGCTCACCTTCCGACAGGGAGGCTGAAGCTTTCTTT.

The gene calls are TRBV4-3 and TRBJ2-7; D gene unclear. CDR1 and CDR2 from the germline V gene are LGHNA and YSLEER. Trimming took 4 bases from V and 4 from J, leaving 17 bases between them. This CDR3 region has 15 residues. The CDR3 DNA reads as TGCGCCAGCAGCCCTGACCTCTCCCGACCTTACGAGCAGTACTTC. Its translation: CASSPDLSRPYEQYF.

Here the CDR3 reads CASPEGGSYNEQFF. The CDR3, as DNA: TGTGCCAGCCCCGAGGGGGGGTCCTACAATGAGCAGTTCTTC. The rearrangement uses TRBV6-1 and TRBJ2-1, with D perhaps matching TRBD2 (7 bases). Trimming shortened V by 8 bases and J by 1 base, and 12 bases separated the two germline ends. The CDR3 length is 14 residues. Per germline, CDR1 MNHNS and CDR2 SASEGT.

The CDR3 DNA follows: TGTGCCAGCTCACCATCCAGAGATACGCAGTATTTT. Its protein is CASSPSRDTQYF. The chain joins TRBV18 to TRBJ2-3; D remains unclear. Deletions cut 2 bases from V and 5 bases from J, with 5 bases between. There are 12 residues in the CDR3. Germline V gene data show CDR1 as KGHSH and CDR2 as LQKENI.

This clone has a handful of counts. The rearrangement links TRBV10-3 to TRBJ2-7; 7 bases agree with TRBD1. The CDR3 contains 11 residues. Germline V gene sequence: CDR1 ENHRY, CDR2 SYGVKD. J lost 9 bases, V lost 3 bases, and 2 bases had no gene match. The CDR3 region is CAISDRDRQYF. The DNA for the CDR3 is TGTGCCATCAGTGACCGGGACAGGCAGTACTTC.

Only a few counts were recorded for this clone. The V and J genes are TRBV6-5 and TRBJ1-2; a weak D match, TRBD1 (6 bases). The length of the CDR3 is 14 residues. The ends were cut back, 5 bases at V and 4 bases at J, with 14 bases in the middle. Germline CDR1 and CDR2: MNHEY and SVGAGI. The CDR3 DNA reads TGTGCCAGCAGTGTCCCCACAGGGACCTATGGCTACACCTTC. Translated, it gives CASSVPTGTYGYTF.

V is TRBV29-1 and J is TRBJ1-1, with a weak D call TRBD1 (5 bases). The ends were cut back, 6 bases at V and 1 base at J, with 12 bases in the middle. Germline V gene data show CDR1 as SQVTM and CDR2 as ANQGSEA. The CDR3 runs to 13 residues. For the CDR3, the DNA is TGCAGCGTGGACGCGACAGAGAACACTGAAGCTTTCTTT. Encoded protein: CSVDATENTEAFF.